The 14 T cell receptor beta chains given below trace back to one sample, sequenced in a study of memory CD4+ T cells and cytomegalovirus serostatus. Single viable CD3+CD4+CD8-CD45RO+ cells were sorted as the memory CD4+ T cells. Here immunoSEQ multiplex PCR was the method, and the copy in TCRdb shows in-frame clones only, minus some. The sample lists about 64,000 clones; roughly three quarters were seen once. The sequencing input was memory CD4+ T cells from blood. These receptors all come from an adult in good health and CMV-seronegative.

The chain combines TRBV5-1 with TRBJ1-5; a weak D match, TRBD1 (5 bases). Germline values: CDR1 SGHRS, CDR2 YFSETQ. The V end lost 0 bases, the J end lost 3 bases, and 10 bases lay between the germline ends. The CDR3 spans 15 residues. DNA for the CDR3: TGCGCCAGCAGCTTGGAGGGACGGCCCAATCAGCCCCAGCATTTT. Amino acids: CASSLEGRPNQPQHF. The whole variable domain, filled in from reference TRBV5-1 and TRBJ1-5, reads KAGVTQTPRYLIKTRGQQVTLSCSPISGHRSVSWYQQTPGQGLQFLFEYFSETQRNKGNFPGRFSGRQFSNSRSEMNVSTLELGDSALYLCASSLEGRPNQPQHFGDGTRLSIL.

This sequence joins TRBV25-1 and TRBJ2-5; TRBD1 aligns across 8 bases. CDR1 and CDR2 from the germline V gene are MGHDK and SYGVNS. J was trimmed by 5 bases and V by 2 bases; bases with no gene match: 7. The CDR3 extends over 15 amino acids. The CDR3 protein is CASSESRGRGETQYF. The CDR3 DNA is TGTGCCAGCAGTGAAAGCAGGGGGCGCGGGGAGACCCAGTACTTC.

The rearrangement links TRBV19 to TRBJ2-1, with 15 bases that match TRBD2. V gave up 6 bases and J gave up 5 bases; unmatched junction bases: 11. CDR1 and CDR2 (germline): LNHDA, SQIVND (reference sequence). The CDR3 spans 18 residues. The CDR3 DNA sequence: TGTGCCAGTAGGCAAGGACTAGCGGGGGGGCTAATCCACAATGAGCAGTTCTTC. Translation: CASRQGLAGGLIHNEQFF.

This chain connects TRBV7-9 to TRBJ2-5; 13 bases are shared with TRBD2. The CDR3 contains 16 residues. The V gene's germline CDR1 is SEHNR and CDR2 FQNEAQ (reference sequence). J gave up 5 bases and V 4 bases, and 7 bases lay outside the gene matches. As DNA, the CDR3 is TGTGCCAGCAGCTCCGGACTAGCGGGGGTTGGGGAGACCCAGTACTTC. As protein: CASSSGLAGVGETQYF.

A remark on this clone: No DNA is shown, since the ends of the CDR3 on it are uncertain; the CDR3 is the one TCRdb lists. This chain's CDR3 is CASSKVGTGNYSNQPQHF. J is TRBJ1-5 and V is TRBV21-1; the table assigns TRBD1, which was not confirmed against the DNA. TRBV21-1 is shown as a pseudogene. The CDR3 has 18 residues if both end residues are counted.

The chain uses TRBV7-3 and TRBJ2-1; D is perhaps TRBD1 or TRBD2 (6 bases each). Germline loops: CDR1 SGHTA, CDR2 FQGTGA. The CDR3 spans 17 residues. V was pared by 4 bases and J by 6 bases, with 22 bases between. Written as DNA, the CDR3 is TGTGCCAGCAGCTCCCACCCCGGGGGCCCAATAGCCAATGAGCAGTTCTTC. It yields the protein CASSSHPGGPIANEQFF.

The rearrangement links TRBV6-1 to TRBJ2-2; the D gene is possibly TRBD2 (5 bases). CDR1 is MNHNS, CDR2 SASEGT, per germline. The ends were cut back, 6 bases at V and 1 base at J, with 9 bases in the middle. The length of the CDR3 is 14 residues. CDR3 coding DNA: TGTGCCAGCAGGGGGAGCCAGAACACCGGGGAGCTGTTTTTT. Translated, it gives CASRGSQNTGELFF.

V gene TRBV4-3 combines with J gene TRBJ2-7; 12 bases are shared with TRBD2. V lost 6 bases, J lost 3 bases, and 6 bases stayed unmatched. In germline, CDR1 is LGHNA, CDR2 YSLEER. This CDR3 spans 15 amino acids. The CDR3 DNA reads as TGCGCCAGCAGGCGACGACTAGCGGGAGTCTACGAGCAGTACTTC. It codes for CASRRRLAGVYEQYF.

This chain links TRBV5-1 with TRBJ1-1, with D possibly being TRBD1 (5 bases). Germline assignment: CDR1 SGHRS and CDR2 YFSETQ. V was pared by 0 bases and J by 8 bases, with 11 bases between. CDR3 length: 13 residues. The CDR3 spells CASSLAGTKEAFF. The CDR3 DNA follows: TGCGCCAGCAGCTTGGCGGGGACCAAAGAAGCTTTCTTT.

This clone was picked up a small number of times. In DNA form, the CDR3 reads TGTGCCAGCAGCTCGATGACAGGGCTGGACACTGAAGCTTTCTTT. Protein: CASSSMTGLDTEAFF. The chain links TRBV11-2 to TRBJ1-1; 7 bases align to TRBD1. CDR3 length: 15 residues. The trim removed 4 bases at V and 3 bases at J, leaving 8 bases unmatched. Germline CDR1 and CDR2: SGHAT and FQNNGV.

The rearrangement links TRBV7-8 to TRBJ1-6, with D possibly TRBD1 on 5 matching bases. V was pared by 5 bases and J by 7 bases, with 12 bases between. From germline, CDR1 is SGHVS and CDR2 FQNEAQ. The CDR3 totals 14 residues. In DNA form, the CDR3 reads TGTGCCAGCAGCCCCGGGGCGCGGAATTCACCCCTCCACTTT. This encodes CASSPGARNSPLHF. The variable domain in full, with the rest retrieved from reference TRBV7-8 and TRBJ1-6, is GAGVSQSPRYKVAKRGQDVALRCDPISGHVSLFWYQQALGQGPEFLTYFQNEAQLDKSGLPSDRFFAERPEGSVSTLKIQRTQQEDSAVYLCASSPGARNSPLHFGNGTRLTVT.

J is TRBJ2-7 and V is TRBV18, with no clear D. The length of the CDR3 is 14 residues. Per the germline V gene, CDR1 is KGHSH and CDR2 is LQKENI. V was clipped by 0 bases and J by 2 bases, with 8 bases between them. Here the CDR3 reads CASSPPKGTYEQYF. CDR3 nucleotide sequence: TGTGCCAGCTCACCACCGAAAGGGACCTACGAGCAGTACTTC.

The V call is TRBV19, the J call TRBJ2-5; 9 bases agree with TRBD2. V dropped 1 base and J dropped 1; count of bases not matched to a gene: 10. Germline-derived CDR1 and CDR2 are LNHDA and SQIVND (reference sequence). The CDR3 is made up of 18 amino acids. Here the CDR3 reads CASSIVKTSGRSQETQYF. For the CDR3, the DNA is TGTGCCAGTAGTATAGTAAAAACAAGCGGGAGGAGCCAAGAGACCCAGTACTTC.

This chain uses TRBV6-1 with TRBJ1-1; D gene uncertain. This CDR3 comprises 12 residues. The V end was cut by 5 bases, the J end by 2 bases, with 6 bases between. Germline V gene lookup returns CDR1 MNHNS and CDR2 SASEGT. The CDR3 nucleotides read TGTGCCAGCAGTCTGATTAACACTGAAGCTTTCTTT. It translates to CASSLINTEAFF.